The T cell receptor beta chain under discussion was sequenced for a study of T cell changes during pregnancy in multiple sclerosis. Germline V gives CDR1 MNHEY, CDR2 SMNVEV (reference sequence). CDR3 length: 16 amino acids. V gave up 0 bases and J gave up 5 bases; unmatched junction bases: 8. This table comes from immunoSEQ multiplex PCR, and its TCRdb copy is limited to in-frame clones, with some not included. Among some 45,000 clones listed, around 93% were seen once. This sample comprised CD8+ T cells from peripheral blood mononuclear cells, obtained in the first trimester of pregnancy. This clonotype originated in a female donor with multiple sclerosis, enrolled in a pregnancy study. V usage is TRBV27 and J usage is TRBJ2-5; 8 bases fit TRBD1. The CDR3 region is CASSLSFGTGPETQYF. The CDR3 DNA reads TGTGCCAGCAGTTTATCGTTTGGGACAGGCCCCGAGACCCAGTACTTC.